The next 24 T cell receptor beta chains were all read from a single sample in a study of identical twins' blood T cells. TCRdb ran MiXCR on the 5' RACE reads and lists one entry per CDR3 protein. Here the sample spans 350,000 to 400,000 distinct CDR3 sequences, more than 25% being singletons. Sequencing was carried out using PBMCs. The receptors come from a woman aged 18 to 55 in good health.

This chain connects TRBV20-1 to TRBJ2-1; 10 bases match TRBD2. CDR1 is DFQATT and CDR2 is SNEGSKA in the germline V gene (reference sequence). The J segment lost 2 bases and the V segment lost 4 bases, leaving 5 bases of the junction unmatched. CDR3 length: 15 amino acids. The CDR3 loop reads CSATQREGPYNEQFF. The CDR3 DNA reads TGCAGTGCTACTCAGCGGGAGGGCCCCTACAATGAGCAGTTCTTC.

The rearrangement uses TRBV12-3 or TRBV12-4 and TRBJ2-3; 7 nucleotides align to TRBD2. The CDR3 has 14 amino acids. Trimming cost V 3 bases and J 5 bases; bases outside gene matches: 5. The CDR3 coding sequence is TGTGCCAGCAGTTTGGTTAGCGGGTTAGATACGCAGTATTTT. It encodes CASSLVSGLDTQYF.

The chain recombines TRBV10-3 with TRBJ1-6; 9 bases are shared with TRBD1. The germline gives CDR1 ENHRY, CDR2 SYGVKD. The CDR3 runs 15 residues. After removal of 0 bases from V and 9 bases from J, the junction contained 3 bases not matched to a gene. The CDR3 protein is CAISESGQGISPLHF. The DNA of the CDR3 is TGTGCCATCAGTGAGTCTGGACAGGGGATTTCACCCCTCCACTTT.

This clonotype was seen a few times. Because it lacks the conserved phenylalanine or tryptophan at the end, this CDR3 is likely a read error. The chain has TRBV12-3 or TRBV12-4 and TRBJ1-2; possible D gene TRBD1, 5 bases. Trimming removed 3 bases from V and 1 base from J, with 12 bases in between. The CDR3 spans 15 residues. DNA of the CDR3: TGTGCCAGCAGTTTTCCGGGGCGTATTAACTATGGCTACACCCTC. As protein: CASSFPGRINYGYTL.

V and J are TRBV4-2 and TRBJ2-1, with D uncertain. Germline V gene data show CDR1 as LGHNA and CDR2 as YNFKEQ. The V gene lost 6 bases and the J gene lost 7 bases, with 16 bases spanning the gap. The CDR3 sequence is 14 residues long. CDR3 region: CASSHEESWNEQFF. As DNA, the CDR3 is TGTGCCAGCAGTCACGAGGAGAGTTGGAATGAGCAGTTCTTC.

This clonotype was picked up many times. V gene TRBV14 combines with J gene TRBJ2-7; D is possibly TRBD1 (6 bases). Trimming cost V 4 bases and J 3 bases, with 13 bases left between them. Per germline, CDR1 SGHDN and CDR2 FVKESK. The length of the CDR3 is 14 residues. Here the CDR3 DNA reads TGTGCCAGCAGCCTAACCGGGACACTCTACGAGCAGTACTTC. This translates into CASSLTGTLYEQYF.

The sample holds a few counts of this clonotype. This rearrangement joins TRBV12-5 to TRBJ2-7; perhaps TRBD2 as D (6 bases). V dropped 1 base and J dropped 0 bases, with 16 bases sitting between them. Germline CDR1 and CDR2: LGHNT and FRNRAP. The CDR3 has 17 residues. In nucleotides, the CDR3 is TGTGCTAGTGGTTTGGCACCAGGTAGCGGCCTCTCCTACGAGCAGTACTTC. Protein sequence: CASGLAPGSGLSYEQYF.

The sample holds a few counts of this clonotype. The chain carries TRBV29-1 and TRBJ2-1, with 7 nucleotides matching TRBD2. V lost 6 bases to trimming and J lost 8 bases; unmatched junction nucleotides: 13. CDR1 is SQVTM and CDR2 is ANQGSEA in the germline V gene. The CDR3 spans 14 residues. This chain's CDR3 is CSVGGGGNLDEQFF. The CDR3, as DNA: TGCAGCGTGGGTGGGGGGGGTAATTTGGATGAGCAGTTCTTC.

A note on this clonotype: Germline is not matched at one junction end, which may reflect a read error. The chain joins TRBV6-5 to TRBJ1-1, with a possible D match to TRBD1 (6 bases). Germline V gene sequence: CDR1 MNHEY, CDR2 SVGAGI. The CDR3 runs 12 residues. The CDR3: CDSRAPTGGAFF. Written as DNA, the CDR3 is TGTGACAGCAGGGCCCCGACAGGAGGAGCTTTCTTT.

The V gene is TRBV6-2 or TRBV6-3, the J gene TRBJ1-2, with a tentative D call TRBD1 (5 bases). With 6 bases removed from V and 3 bases from J, the gap between germline ends came to 8 bases. The CDR3 extends over 12 amino acids. The germline V gene has CDR1 MNHEY and CDR2 SVGEGT. CDR3 sequence: CASRRDDYGYTF. DNA for the CDR3: TGTGCCAGCAGGCGGGACGACTATGGCTACACCTTC.

This clonotype was seen a few times. V is TRBV29-1 and J is TRBJ1-2; no reliable D call. Deletions cut 2 bases from V and 2 bases from J, with 6 bases between. The CDR3 spans 12 residues. CDR1 and CDR2 from the germline V gene are SQVTM and ANQGSEA. CDR3 sequence (DNA): TGCAGCGTTGAATGGGCGAACTATGGCTACACCTTC. Translating it yields CSVEWANYGYTF.

This rearrangement joins TRBV3-1 to TRBJ2-2; 7 bases line up with TRBD2. Germline V gives CDR1 LGHDT, CDR2 YNNKEL (reference sequence). The ends lost 0 bases at V and 4 bases at J; junction bases unmatched: 2. This CDR3 contains 15 residues. The CDR3 bases are TGTGCCAGCAGCCAAGAAGCGGGAAGCACCGGGGAGCTGTTTTTT. Translating gives CASSQEAGSTGELFF.

The V call is TRBV7-2, the J call TRBJ1-1, with D hard to call. Germline V lookup: CDR1 SGHTA, CDR2 FQGNSA. The CDR3 contains 13 residues. Trimming stripped 3 bases from V and 4 bases from J, with 9 bases between. The CDR3 is CASSLSRGTEAFF. DNA for the CDR3: TGTGCCAGCAGCTTGTCGAGAGGCACTGAAGCTTTCTTT.

This clonotype was seen ten or more times. V usage is TRBV6-1 and J usage is TRBJ2-7; the D gene is possibly TRBD1 (6 bases). Between the trimmed V and J ends, which lost 2 bases and 3 bases, there was a span of 11 bases. CDR3 length: 14 amino acids. Germline V gene data show CDR1 as MNHNS and CDR2 as SASEGT. The CDR3 coding sequence is TGTGCCAGCAGTGAACAGGGGCTGATCTACGAGCAGTACTTC. Amino acid sequence: CASSEQGLIYEQYF.

V usage is TRBV12-3 or TRBV12-4 and J usage is TRBJ2-7; D is ambiguous. V gave up 6 bases and J gave up 6 bases, with 12 bases separating them. The CDR3 is 12 residues long. The CDR3 protein is CASSLYSGEQYF. The DNA for the CDR3 is TGTGCCAGCAGCCTTTACTCAGGCGAGCAGTACTTC.

In this sample, this clonotype turned up a few times. The chain couples TRBV6-5 to TRBJ1-1; D remains unclear. Looked up from germline, CDR1 is MNHEY and CDR2 is SVGAGI. The CDR3 has 14 amino acids. Between the trimmed V and J ends, which lost 8 bases and 6 bases, there was a span of 19 bases. CDR3 sequence: CASPPVGVDAEAFF. CDR3 in DNA: TGTGCCAGCCCCCCAGTGGGAGTGGACGCTGAAGCTTTCTTT.

CDR3 DNA sequence: TGTGCCAGCAGTGAAACGGGGGTCAACTATGGCTACACCTTC. It specifies CASSETGVNYGYTF. V is TRBV25-1 and J is TRBJ1-2; TRBD1 is a possible D gene (5 bases). The CDR3 has 14 amino acids. Per germline, CDR1 MGHDK and CDR2 SYGVNS. V lost 2 bases, J lost 2 bases, and 9 bases lay in between.

The chain is built from TRBV4-2 and TRBJ2-2, with D possibly TRBD2 on 5 matching bases. Germline V lookup: CDR1 LGHNA, CDR2 YNFKEQ. Trimming cost V 4 bases and J 0 bases, with 21 bases left between them. This CDR3 region has 19 residues. The chain's CDR3 is CASSPHGEVFAPNTGELFF. The CDR3 DNA reads TGTGCCAGCAGCCCTCACGGGGAAGTTTTCGCCCCGAACACCGGGGAGCTGTTTTTT.

The chain's CDR3 is CASSIVTASPLHF. CDR3 bases: TGTGCCAGTAGTATAGTCACAGCTTCACCCCTCCACTTT. The rearrangement links TRBV19 to TRBJ1-6; the D is unclear. The CDR3 extends over 13 amino acids. Germline V CDR1 and CDR2: LNHDA, SQIVND (reference sequence). V lost 1 base, J lost 9 bases, and 7 bases lay in between. The variable domain in full, completed from reference TRBV19 and TRBJ1-6, reads DGGITQSPKYLFRKEGQNVTLSCEQNLNHDAMYWYRQDPGQGLRLIYYSQIVNDFQKGDIAEGYSVSREKKESFPLTVTSAQKNPTAFYLCASSIVTASPLHFGNGTRLTVT.

This clonotype was detected once. The V call is TRBV7-9, the J call TRBJ2-5; 7 nucleotides align to TRBD2. Looked up from germline, CDR1 is SEHNR and CDR2 is FQNEAQ (reference sequence). After removal of 5 bases from V and 5 bases from J, the junction contained 11 bases not matched to a gene. The CDR3 loop spans 15 amino acids. The DNA for the CDR3 is TGTGCCAGCAGCCCGTTTAGCGGGCAAGCGGAGACCCAGTACTTC. It translates to CASSPFSGQAETQYF.

This chain joins TRBV28 and TRBJ1-5, with 8 bases identical to TRBD1. V lost 6 bases to trimming and J lost 4 bases; unmatched junction nucleotides: 8. Germline CDR1 MDHEN, CDR2 SYDVKM. The CDR3 runs 15 residues. For the CDR3, the DNA is TGTGCCAGCAGAGGACAGGGAATTGGAAATCAGCCCCAGCATTTT. It yields the protein CASRGQGIGNQPQHF.

The table lists this clonotype with a few counts. J is TRBJ2-1 and V is TRBV19; D perhaps matches TRBD2 (6 bases). Trimming left V 3 bases short and J 6 bases short, with 15 bases between. The CDR3 has 15 amino acids. Germline-derived CDR1 and CDR2 are LNHDA and SQIVND (reference sequence). CDR3 bases: TGTGCCAGTAGTATCCGGGACTTAGCCGGCAATGAGCAGTTCTTC. Translation: CASSIRDLAGNEQFF.

This rearrangement joins TRBV7-2 to TRBJ1-4, with 8 nucleotides matching TRBD1. V was clipped by 5 bases and J by 4 bases; unmatched bases: 3. The CDR3 has 14 residues. Germline lookup yields CDR1 SGHTA and CDR2 FQGNSA. The CDR3 region is CASSPQGGNEKLFF. DNA of the CDR3: TGTGCCAGCAGCCCACAGGGGGGTAATGAAAAACTGTTTTTT.

This clonotype has at least ten counts. V and J are TRBV29-1 and TRBJ2-5; D remains ambiguous. Trimming shortened V by 4 bases and J by 5 bases, and 8 bases separated the two germline ends. CDR3 size: 11 residues. CDR1 is SQVTM, CDR2 ANQGSEA, per germline. CDR3 coding DNA: TGCAGCGTTGTGGGGTGGGAGACCCAGTACTTC. It encodes CSVVGWETQYF.